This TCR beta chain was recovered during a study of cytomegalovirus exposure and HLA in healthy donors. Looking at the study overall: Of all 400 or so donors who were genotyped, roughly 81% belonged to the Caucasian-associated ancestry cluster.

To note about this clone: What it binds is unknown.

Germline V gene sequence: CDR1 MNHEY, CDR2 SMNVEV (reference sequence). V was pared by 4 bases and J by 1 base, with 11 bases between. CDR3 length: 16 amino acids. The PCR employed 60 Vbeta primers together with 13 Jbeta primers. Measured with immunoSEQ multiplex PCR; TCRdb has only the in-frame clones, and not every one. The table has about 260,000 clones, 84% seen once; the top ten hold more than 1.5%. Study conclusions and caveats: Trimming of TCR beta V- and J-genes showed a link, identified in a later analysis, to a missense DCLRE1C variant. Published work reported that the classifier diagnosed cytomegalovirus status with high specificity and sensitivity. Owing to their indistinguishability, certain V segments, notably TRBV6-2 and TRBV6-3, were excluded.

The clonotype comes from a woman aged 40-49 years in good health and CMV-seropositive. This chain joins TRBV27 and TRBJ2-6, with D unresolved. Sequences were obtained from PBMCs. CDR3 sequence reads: CASSSPLRSGANVLTF. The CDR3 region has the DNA TGTGCCAGCAGTTCCCCGCTCAGATCTGGGGCCAACGTCCTGACTTTC.